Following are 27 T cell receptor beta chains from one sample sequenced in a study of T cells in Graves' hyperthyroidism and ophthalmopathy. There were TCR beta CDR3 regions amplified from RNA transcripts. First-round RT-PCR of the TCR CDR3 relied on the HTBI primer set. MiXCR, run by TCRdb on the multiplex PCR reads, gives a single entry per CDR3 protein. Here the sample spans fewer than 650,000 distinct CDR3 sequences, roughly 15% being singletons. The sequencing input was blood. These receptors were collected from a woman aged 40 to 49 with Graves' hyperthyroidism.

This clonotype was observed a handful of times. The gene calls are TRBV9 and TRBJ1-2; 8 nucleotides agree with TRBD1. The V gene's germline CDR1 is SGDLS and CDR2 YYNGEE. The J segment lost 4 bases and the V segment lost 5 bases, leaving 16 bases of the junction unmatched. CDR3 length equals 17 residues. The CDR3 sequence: CASSRSGQEVESYGYTF. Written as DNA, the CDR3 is TGTGCCAGCAGTCGTTCGGGACAGGAGGTTGAATCCTATGGCTACACCTTC.

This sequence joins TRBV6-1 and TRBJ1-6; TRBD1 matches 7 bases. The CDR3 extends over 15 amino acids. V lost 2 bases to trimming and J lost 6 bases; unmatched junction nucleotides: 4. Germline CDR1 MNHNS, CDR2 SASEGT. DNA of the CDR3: TGTGCCAGCAGTGAATGGCAGGGGGTTAATTCACCCCTCCACTTT. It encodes CASSEWQGVNSPLHF.

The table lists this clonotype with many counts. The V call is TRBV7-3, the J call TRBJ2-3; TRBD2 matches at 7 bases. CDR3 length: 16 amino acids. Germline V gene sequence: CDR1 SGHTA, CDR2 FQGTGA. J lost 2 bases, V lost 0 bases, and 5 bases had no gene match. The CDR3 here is CASSLTARGFTDTQYF. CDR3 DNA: TGTGCCAGCAGCTTAACAGCGCGGGGGTTCACAGATACGCAGTATTTT. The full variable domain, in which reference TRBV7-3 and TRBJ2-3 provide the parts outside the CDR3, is GAGVSQTPSNKVTEKGKYVELRCDPISGHTALYWYRQSLGQGPEFLIYFQGTGAADDSGLPNDRFFAVRPEGSVSTLKIQRTERGDSAVYLCASSLTARGFTDTQYFGPGTRLTVL.

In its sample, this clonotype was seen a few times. CDR3 bases: TGTGCCAGTAGAGATCCGGGGATAACAAGCAATCAGCCCCAGCATTTT. It is translated as CASRDPGITSNQPQHF. J is TRBJ1-5 and V is TRBV19; no clear D gene. The germline V gene encodes CDR1 LNHDA and CDR2 SQIVND (reference sequence). Deletions cut 6 bases from V and 1 base from J, with 16 bases between. This CDR3 contains 16 residues.

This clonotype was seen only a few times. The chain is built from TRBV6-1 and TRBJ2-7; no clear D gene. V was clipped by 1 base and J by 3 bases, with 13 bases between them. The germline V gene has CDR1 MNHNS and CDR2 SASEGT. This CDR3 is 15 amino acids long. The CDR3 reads CASSEGQVGYYEQYF. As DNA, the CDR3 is TGTGCCAGCAGTGAAGGGCAGGTTGGATACTACGAGCAGTACTTC.

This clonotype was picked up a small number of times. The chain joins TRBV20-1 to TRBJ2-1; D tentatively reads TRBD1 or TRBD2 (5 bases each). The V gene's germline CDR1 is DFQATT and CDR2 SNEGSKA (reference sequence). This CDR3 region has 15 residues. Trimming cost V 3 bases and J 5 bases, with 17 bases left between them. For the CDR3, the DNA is TGCAGTGCTAGGACCGGTGGGGCCGGGAACAATGAGCAGTTCTTC. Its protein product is CSARTGGAGNNEQFF.

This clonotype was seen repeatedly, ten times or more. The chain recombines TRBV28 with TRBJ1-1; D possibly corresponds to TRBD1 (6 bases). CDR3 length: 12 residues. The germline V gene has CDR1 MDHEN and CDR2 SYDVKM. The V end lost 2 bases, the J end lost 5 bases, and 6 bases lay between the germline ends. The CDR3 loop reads CASSLRGTEAFF. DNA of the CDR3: TGTGCCAGCAGTTTAAGGGGGACTGAAGCTTTCTTT.

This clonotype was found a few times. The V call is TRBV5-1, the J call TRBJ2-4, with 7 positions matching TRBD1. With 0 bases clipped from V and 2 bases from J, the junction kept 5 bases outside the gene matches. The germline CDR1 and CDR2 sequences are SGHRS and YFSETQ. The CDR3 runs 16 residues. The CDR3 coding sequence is TGCGCCAGCAGCTTGGGGGACAGAGAAACCAAAAACATTCAGTACTTC. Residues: CASSLGDRETKNIQYF.

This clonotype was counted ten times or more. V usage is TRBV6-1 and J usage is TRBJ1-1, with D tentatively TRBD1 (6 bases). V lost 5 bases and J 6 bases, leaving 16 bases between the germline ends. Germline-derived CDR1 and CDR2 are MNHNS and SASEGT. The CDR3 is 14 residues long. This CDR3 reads CASSRQESAPEAFF. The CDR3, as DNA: TGTGCCAGCAGTCGACAGGAGTCAGCCCCTGAAGCTTTCTTT.

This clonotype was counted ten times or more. CDR3 residues: CSAPYRGLTYEQYF. The CDR3 DNA follows: TGCAGTGCGCCATACAGGGGGCTCACCTACGAGCAGTACTTC. The V gene is TRBV20-1, the J gene TRBJ2-7; 9 bases agree with TRBD1. V dropped 6 bases and J dropped 2; count of bases not matched to a gene: 8. The germline V gene encodes CDR1 DFQATT and CDR2 SNEGSKA (reference sequence). This CDR3 is 14 amino acids long.

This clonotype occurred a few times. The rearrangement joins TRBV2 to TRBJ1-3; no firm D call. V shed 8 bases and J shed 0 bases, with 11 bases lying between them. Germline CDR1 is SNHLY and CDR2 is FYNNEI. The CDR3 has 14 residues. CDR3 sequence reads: CASRAAISGNTIYF. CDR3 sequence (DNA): TGTGCCAGCCGGGCGGCAATCTCTGGAAACACCATATATTTT.

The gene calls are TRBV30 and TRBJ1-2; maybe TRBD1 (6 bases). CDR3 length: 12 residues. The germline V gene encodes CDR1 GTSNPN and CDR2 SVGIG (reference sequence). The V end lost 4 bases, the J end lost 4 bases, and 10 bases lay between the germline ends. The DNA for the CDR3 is TGTGCCTGGACGGACAGACCCTATGGCTACACCTTC. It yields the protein CAWTDRPYGYTF. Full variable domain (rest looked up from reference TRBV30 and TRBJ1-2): SQTIHQWPATLVQPVGSPLSLECTVEGTSNPNLYWYRQAAGRGLQLLFYSVGIGQISSEVPQNLSASRPQDRQFILSSKKLLLSDSGFYLCAWTDRPYGYTFGSGTRLTVV.

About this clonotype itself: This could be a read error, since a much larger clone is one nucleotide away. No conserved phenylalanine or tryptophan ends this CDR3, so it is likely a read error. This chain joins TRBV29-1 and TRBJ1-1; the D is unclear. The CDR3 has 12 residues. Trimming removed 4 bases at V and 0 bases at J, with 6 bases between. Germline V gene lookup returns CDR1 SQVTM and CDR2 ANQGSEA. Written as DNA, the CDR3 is TGCAGCGTTGCTGTTTTGAACACTGAAGCTTTCGTT. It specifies CSVAVLNTEAFV.

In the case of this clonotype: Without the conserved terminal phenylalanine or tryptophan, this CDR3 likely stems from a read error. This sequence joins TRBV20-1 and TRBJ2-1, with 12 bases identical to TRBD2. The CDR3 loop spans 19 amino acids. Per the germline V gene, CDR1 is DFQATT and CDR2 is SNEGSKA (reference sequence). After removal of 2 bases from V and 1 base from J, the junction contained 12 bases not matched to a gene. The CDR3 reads CSARTSGRQKGGSYNEQFV. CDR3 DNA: TGCAGTGCTAGAACTAGCGGGAGGCAAAAAGGGGGATCCTACAATGAGCAGTTCGTC.

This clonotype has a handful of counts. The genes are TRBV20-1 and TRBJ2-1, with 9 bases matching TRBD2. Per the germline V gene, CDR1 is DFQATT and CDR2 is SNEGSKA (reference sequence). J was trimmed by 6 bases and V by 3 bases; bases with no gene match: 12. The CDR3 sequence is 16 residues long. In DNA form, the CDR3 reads TGCAGTGCTAGGGTGATGGTAAGCGGGAGGCTCAATGAGCAGTTCTTC. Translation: CSARVMVSGRLNEQFF.

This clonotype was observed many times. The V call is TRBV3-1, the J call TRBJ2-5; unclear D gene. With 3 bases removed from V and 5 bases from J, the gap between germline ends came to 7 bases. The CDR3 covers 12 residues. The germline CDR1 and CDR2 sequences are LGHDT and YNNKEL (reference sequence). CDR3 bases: TGTGCCAGCAGCCAGCAGGCGGAGACCCAGTACTTC. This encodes CASSQQAETQYF.

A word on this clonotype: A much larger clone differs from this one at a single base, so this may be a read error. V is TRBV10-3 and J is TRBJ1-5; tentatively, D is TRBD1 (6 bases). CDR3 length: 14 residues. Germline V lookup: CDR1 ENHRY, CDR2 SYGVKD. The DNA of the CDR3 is TGTACCATCAGTGTTTCTGACAGGAATCAGCCCCAGCATTTT. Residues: CTISVSDRNQPQHF.

CDR3 loop: CASSFPSGISEQYF. The CDR3 DNA follows: TGTGCCAGCAGCTTCCCTAGCGGGATCTCCGAGCAGTACTTC. V is TRBV7-2 and J is TRBJ2-7; 9 bases align to TRBD2. This CDR3 is 14 amino acids long. The V segment lost 3 bases and the J segment 6 bases; nucleotides outside the gene matches: 6. Germline V lookup: CDR1 SGHTA, CDR2 FQGNSA.

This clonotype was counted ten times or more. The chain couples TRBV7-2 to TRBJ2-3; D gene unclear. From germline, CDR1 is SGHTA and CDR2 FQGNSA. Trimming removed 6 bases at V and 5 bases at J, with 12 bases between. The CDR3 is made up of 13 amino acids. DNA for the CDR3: TGTGCCAGCAGGGTGCAAATCGGAGATACGCAGTATTTT. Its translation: CASRVQIGDTQYF.

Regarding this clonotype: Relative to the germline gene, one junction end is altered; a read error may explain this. Here the CDR3 DNA reads TGTGCCAGCAGTTACTCGGGGACAGGGGAGGGTGGCTACACCTTC. This translates into CASSYSGTGEGGYTF. V is TRBV10-2 and J is TRBJ1-2; TRBD1 matches 10 bases. The CDR3 has 15 residues. From germline, CDR1 is WSHSY and CDR2 SAAADI.

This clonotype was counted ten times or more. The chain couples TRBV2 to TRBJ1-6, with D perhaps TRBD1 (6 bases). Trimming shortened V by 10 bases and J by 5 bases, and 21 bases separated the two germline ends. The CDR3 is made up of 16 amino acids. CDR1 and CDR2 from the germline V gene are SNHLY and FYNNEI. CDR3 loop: CANPPTLDSHNSPLHF. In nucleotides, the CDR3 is TGTGCCAACCCCCCGACCTTGGACAGCCATAATTCACCCCTCCACTTT.

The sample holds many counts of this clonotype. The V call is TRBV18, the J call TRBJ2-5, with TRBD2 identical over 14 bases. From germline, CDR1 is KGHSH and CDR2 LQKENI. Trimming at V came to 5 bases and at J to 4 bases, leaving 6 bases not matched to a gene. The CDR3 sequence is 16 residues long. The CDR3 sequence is CASSAGLAGGGETQYF. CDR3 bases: TGTGCCAGCTCAGCCGGACTAGCGGGAGGTGGAGAGACCCAGTACTTC.

For the CDR3, the DNA is TGTGCCAGCAGCCACATTGGACTAGCGGGAGGGACAGATACGCAGTATTTT. Amino acids: CASSHIGLAGGTDTQYF. The rearrangement links TRBV7-8 to TRBJ2-3; TRBD2 matches 15 bases. V trimming: 5 bases; J trimming: 3 bases; junction bases outside the gene matches: 6. The CDR3 consists of 17 residues. Germline loops: CDR1 SGHVS, CDR2 FQNEAQ.

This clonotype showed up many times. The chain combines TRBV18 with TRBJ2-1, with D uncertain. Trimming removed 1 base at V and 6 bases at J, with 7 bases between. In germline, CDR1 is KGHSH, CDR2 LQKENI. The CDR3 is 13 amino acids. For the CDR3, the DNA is TGTGCCAGCTCACCACTGAACCCCAATGAGCAGTTCTTC. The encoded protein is CASSPLNPNEQFF.

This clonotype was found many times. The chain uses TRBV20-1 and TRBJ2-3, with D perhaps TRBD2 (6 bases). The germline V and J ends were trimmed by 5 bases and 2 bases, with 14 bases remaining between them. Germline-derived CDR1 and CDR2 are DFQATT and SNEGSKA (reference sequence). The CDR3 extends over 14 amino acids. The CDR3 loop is CSAQLAEVTDTQYF. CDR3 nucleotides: TGCAGTGCTCAGTTAGCGGAAGTCACAGATACGCAGTATTTT.

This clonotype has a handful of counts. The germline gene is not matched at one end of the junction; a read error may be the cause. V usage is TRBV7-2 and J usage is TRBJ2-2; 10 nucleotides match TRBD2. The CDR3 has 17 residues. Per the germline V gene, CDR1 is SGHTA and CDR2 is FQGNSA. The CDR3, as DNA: TGTGCCAGCGGCTTAGTATCACTAGCGGGGTACACCGGGGAGCTGTTTTTT. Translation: CASGLVSLAGYTGELFF.

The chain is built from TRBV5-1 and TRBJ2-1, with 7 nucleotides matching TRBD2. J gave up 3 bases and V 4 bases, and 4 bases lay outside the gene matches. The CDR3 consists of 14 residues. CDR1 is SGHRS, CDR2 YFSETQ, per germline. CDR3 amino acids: CASSQTSSYNEQFF. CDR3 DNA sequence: TGCGCCAGCAGCCAGACTAGCAGCTACAATGAGCAGTTCTTC.